These 27 T cell receptor beta chains share one sample of origin, sequenced in a study of blood T cell repertoires in COVID-19. Only in-frame clones appear in the TCRdb table, and some are missing; sequencing was by immunoSEQ multiplex PCR. Among about 370,000 clones, more than 75% were seen once, and the ten largest hold about 10%. Sequenced input: peripheral blood. Receptors were obtained from a woman aged 25-40 years with COVID-19, enrolled during active disease.

The chain carries TRBV10-2 and TRBJ2-7; maybe TRBD1 (5 bases). This CDR3 comprises 14 residues. With 8 bases removed from V and 2 bases from J, the gap between germline ends came to 16 bases. CDR1 is WSHSY and CDR2 is SAAADI in the germline V gene. The CDR3 region is CASGQGGFPYEQYF. The CDR3 DNA is TGCGCCAGCGGGCAGGGTGGTTTCCCCTACGAGCAGTACTTC.

The gene calls are TRBV5-1 and TRBJ2-4, with a possible D match to TRBD2 (6 bases). Germline V CDR1 and CDR2: SGHRS, YFSETQ. There are 13 residues in the CDR3. The germline V and J ends were trimmed by 4 bases and 6 bases, with 11 bases remaining between them. CDR3 amino acids: CASSEGLSNIQYF. The CDR3 nucleotides are TGCGCCAGCAGCGAGGGACTGTCAAACATTCAGTACTTC. Full variable domain (remainder filled in from reference TRBV5-1 and TRBJ2-4): KAGVTQTPRYLIKTRGQQVTLSCSPISGHRSVSWYQQTPGQGLQFLFEYFSETQRNKGNFPGRFSGRQFSNSRSEMNVSTLELGDSALYLCASSEGLSNIQYFGAGTRLSVL.

The V and J genes are TRBV2 and TRBJ2-3; a possible D gene is TRBD2 (5 bases). V lost 4 bases and J lost 3, with 11 bases in between. The germline V gene encodes CDR1 SNHLY and CDR2 FYNNEI. CDR3 length equals 14 residues. The CDR3 spells CASSAGLGTDTQYF. The CDR3 DNA follows: TGTGCCAGCAGTGCTGGACTTGGGACAGATACGCAGTATTTT.

The genes are TRBV11-2 and TRBJ2-4; D is uncertain. The V gene lost 6 bases and the J gene lost 0 bases, with 6 bases spanning the gap. The CDR3 is made up of 13 amino acids. CDR1 SGHAT and CDR2 FQNNGV come from the germline V gene. Here the CDR3 DNA reads TGTGCCAGCAGAAGACTAGCCAAAAACATTCAGTACTTC. As protein: CASRRLAKNIQYF.

The V gene is TRBV27, the J gene TRBJ1-6; D is possibly TRBD1 (6 bases). The germline V gene has CDR1 MNHEY and CDR2 SMNVEV (reference sequence). The V and J ends lost 2 bases and 9 bases respectively, with 20 bases between them. The CDR3 consists of 17 residues. The CDR3 loop reads CASSLKPLTGSGSPLHF. CDR3 DNA: TGTGCCAGCAGTTTAAAGCCCCTCACAGGGTCCGGTTCACCCCTCCACTTT.

This chain connects TRBV6-5 to TRBJ1-6; tentatively, D is TRBD1 (5 bases). In germline, CDR1 is MNHEY, CDR2 SVGAGI. The V and J ends lost 6 bases and 7 bases respectively, with 10 bases between them. This CDR3 comprises 13 residues. CDR3 region: CASSRGNNSPLHF. DNA of the CDR3: TGTGCCAGCAGCCGGGGGAACAATTCACCCCTCCACTTT.

V and J are TRBV7-6 and TRBJ1-4; maybe TRBD1 (6 bases). Trimming stripped 5 bases from V and 7 bases from J, with 14 bases between. The length of the CDR3 is 14 residues. The germline gives CDR1 SGHVS, CDR2 FNYEAQ. CDR3 in DNA: TGTGCCAGCAGCATAGGGGGAGTCGGTGAAAAACTGTTTTTT. Protein product: CASSIGGVGEKLFF.

The rearrangement uses TRBV6-1 and TRBJ2-1, with TRBD2 identical over 9 bases. Trimming at V came to 0 bases and at J to 7 bases, leaving 7 bases not matched to a gene. This CDR3 comprises 16 residues. The germline V gene encodes CDR1 MNHNS and CDR2 SASEGT. DNA of the CDR3: TGTGCCAGCAGTGAAGCGGCGGGAGGGCCTAGGAATGAGCAGTTCTTC. Translation gives CASSEAAGGPRNEQFF.

The chain employs TRBV5-1 and TRBJ2-7, with TRBD1 matching over 11 bases. This CDR3 contains 15 residues. Germline V CDR1 and CDR2: SGHRS, YFSETQ. V lost 5 bases and J lost 3; bases outside the gene matches: 7. The CDR3 spells CASRGTGTGGYEQYF. The CDR3 nucleotides read TGCGCCAGCAGGGGCACCGGGACAGGGGGCTACGAGCAGTACTTC.

This clone has a handful of counts. The J gene is TRBJ1-2, the V gene TRBV4-2, with a possible D match to TRBD1 (6 bases). Trimming cost V 1 base and J 8 bases, with 17 bases left between them. The CDR3 has 15 residues. Germline values: CDR1 LGHNA, CDR2 YNFKEQ. This CDR3 reads CASSQAQGPRMGYTF. The CDR3, as DNA: TGTGCCAGCAGCCAAGCGCAGGGGCCCCGGATGGGCTACACCTTC.

This clone was counted once. The chain uses TRBV6-6 and TRBJ2-3; TRBD2 aligns across 10 bases. V shed 11 bases and J 8 bases; nucleotides not matched to a gene: 10. The germline V gene has CDR1 MNHNY and CDR2 SVGAGI (reference sequence). This CDR3 region has 13 residues. CDR3: CAAGSGRAGTQYF. The CDR3 region has the DNA TGTGCCGCTGGGAGCGGGAGGGCGGGTACGCAGTATTTT.

The CDR3 region has the DNA TGTGCCATCAGTGACCGAGCGTCTGGAAACACCATATATTTT. It is translated as CAISDRASGNTIYF. The chain employs TRBV10-3 and TRBJ1-3; D gene uncertain. The CDR3 is 14 residues long. In germline, CDR1 is ENHRY, CDR2 SYGVKD. Trimming pared 3 bases from V and 1 base from J, leaving 7 bases between.

The gene calls are TRBV6-1 and TRBJ2-7; maybe TRBD2 (6 bases). From germline, CDR1 is MNHNS and CDR2 SASEGT. CDR3 length: 14 residues. The V and J ends lost 3 bases and 3 bases respectively, with 12 bases between them. The CDR3 here is CASSDGDSNYEQYF. CDR3 in DNA: TGTGCCAGCAGTGATGGGGACTCCAACTACGAGCAGTACTTC.

This chain links TRBV28 with TRBJ2-3, with 8 bases fitting TRBD2. The V segment lost 11 bases and the J segment 5 bases; nucleotides outside the gene matches: 15. The length of the CDR3 is 15 residues. Germline CDR1 reads MDHEN; CDR2 reads SYDVKM. The CDR3: CAVPGGGEYGDTQYF. The CDR3 coding sequence is TGTGCCGTTCCGGGGGGGGGAGAGTATGGAGATACGCAGTATTTT. The full variable domain, with the rest looked up from reference TRBV28 and TRBJ2-3, is DVKVTQSSRYLVKRTGEKVFLECVQDMDHENMFWYRQDPGLGLRLIYFSYDVKMKEKGDIPEGYSVSREKKERFSLILESASTNQTSMYLCAVPGGGEYGDTQYFGPGTRLTVL.

The chain employs TRBV19 and TRBJ2-1; 7 positions match TRBD2. CDR1 is LNHDA, CDR2 SQIVND, per germline (reference sequence). This CDR3 contains 16 residues. The ends lost 5 bases at V and 1 base at J; junction bases unmatched: 8. CDR3 loop: CASSVSGTTSYNEQFF. In DNA form, the CDR3 reads TGTGCCAGTAGTGTATCCGGGACTACTTCCTACAATGAGCAGTTCTTC.

The chain has TRBV6-5 and TRBJ1-2; 9 bases agree with TRBD1. CDR1 is MNHEY and CDR2 is SVGAGI in the germline V gene. The V segment lost 2 bases and the J segment 5 bases; nucleotides outside the gene matches: 9. The CDR3 runs 16 residues. CDR3 residues: CASSYGSRDRDYGYTF. Written as DNA, the CDR3 is TGTGCCAGCAGTTACGGCTCCCGGGACAGGGATTATGGCTACACCTTC.

This chain links TRBV7-8 with TRBJ2-2; 9 bases fit TRBD2. The germline CDR1 and CDR2 sequences are SGHVS and FQNEAQ. This CDR3 spans 15 amino acids. Trimming removed 2 bases from V and 7 bases from J; junction bases left unmatched: 5. CDR3 in amino acids: CASSLLAGEVGELFF. The CDR3 DNA reads as TGTGCCAGCAGCTTATTAGCGGGAGAGGTCGGGGAGCTGTTTTTT.

This clone was detected only once. This chain connects TRBV19 to TRBJ1-6, with TRBD1 matching 9 bases. The CDR3 spans 19 residues. The germline gives CDR1 LNHDA, CDR2 SQIVND (reference sequence). Trimming took 4 bases from V and 0 from J; bases not matched to a gene: 10. CDR3 sequence reads: CASSTNPDRGYSYNSPLHF. The CDR3 DNA reads as TGTGCCAGTAGTACGAATCCGGACAGGGGCTACTCCTATAATTCACCCCTCCACTTT.

V and J are TRBV7-8 and TRBJ2-7, with D perhaps TRBD1 (6 bases). From germline, CDR1 is SGHVS and CDR2 FQNEAQ. This CDR3 region has 12 residues. V dropped 3 bases and J dropped 6 bases, with 9 bases sitting between them. This CDR3 is CASSLDRREQYF. CDR3 sequence (DNA): TGTGCCAGCAGCTTGGACAGACGCGAGCAGTACTTC.

The chain employs TRBV30 and TRBJ1-2; 7 positions match TRBD1. The V and J ends lost 0 bases and 2 bases, in that order; junction bases with no gene match: 0. CDR1 is GTSNPN, CDR2 SVGIG, per germline (reference sequence). The CDR3 spans 13 residues. The CDR3 region has the DNA TGTGCCTGGAGTGTGGACAGGAACTATGGCTACACCTTC. Translated: CAWSVDRNYGYTF.

This sequence joins TRBV2 and TRBJ1-2; 8 bases align to TRBD1. Per the germline V gene, CDR1 is SNHLY and CDR2 is FYNNEI. Trimming cost V 4 bases and J 0 bases; bases outside gene matches: 1. CDR3 size: 14 residues. CDR3 sequence: CASSGQGSNYGYTF. The CDR3 nucleotides are TGTGCCAGCAGTGGACAGGGGTCTAACTATGGCTACACCTTC.

A single count supports this clone. The CDR3: CASSARLVLSYEQYF. The CDR3 DNA reads TGTGCCAGCAGCGCACGACTAGTACTCTCCTACGAGCAGTACTTC. The V call is TRBV7-8, the J call TRBJ2-7; D may be TRBD2 (6 bases). This CDR3 spans 15 amino acids. V shed 5 bases and J shed 0 bases, with 14 bases lying between them. CDR1 is SGHVS, CDR2 FQNEAQ, per germline.

The chain carries TRBV7-9 and TRBJ1-4, with D unresolved. CDR1 is SEHNR and CDR2 is FQNEAQ in the germline V gene (reference sequence). Trimming removed 6 bases at V and 8 bases at J, with 13 bases between. The CDR3 is made up of 13 amino acids. CDR3 DNA: TGTGCCAGCAGTTCCGGACGGGAAGAAAAACTGTTTTTT. Its protein product is CASSSGREEKLFF.

The rearrangement joins TRBV6-5 to TRBJ2-7; the match to TRBD1 covers 10 bases. The germline V gene encodes CDR1 MNHEY and CDR2 SVGAGI. The V gene end was trimmed by 0 bases and the J gene end by 4 bases; junction bases not matched to a gene: 3. The CDR3 has 15 amino acids. For the CDR3, the DNA is TGTGCCAGCAGTTACTCGACGGGACAGGGGTACGAGCAGTACTTC. It specifies CASSYSTGQGYEQYF.

The chain joins TRBV27 to TRBJ2-7; 9 bases match TRBD1. Losses at the gene ends were 4 bases for V and 5 bases for J; bases not matched to a gene: 21. The V gene's germline CDR1 is MNHEY and CDR2 SMNVEV (reference sequence). This CDR3 is 19 amino acids long. The CDR3 region is CASSSVGGGRDRVRDEQYF. The DNA of the CDR3 is TGTGCCAGCAGTTCGGTGGGCGGTGGTAGGGACAGGGTGAGGGACGAGCAGTACTTC.

The V gene is TRBV6-2 or TRBV6-3, the J gene TRBJ1-1; perhaps TRBD1 as D (5 bases). Per the germline V gene, CDR1 is MNHEY and CDR2 is SVGEGT. The CDR3 runs 13 residues. V lost 6 bases and J 7 bases, leaving 15 bases between the germline ends. CDR3 nucleotides: TGTGCCAGCAGCTTGTTAACCCAGGGTGAAGCTTTCTTT. Translated, it gives CASSLLTQGEAFF.

The chain carries TRBV7-3 and TRBJ2-1; perhaps TRBD2 as D (6 bases). Germline CDR1 is SGHTA and CDR2 is FQGTGA. The V gene lost 2 bases and the J gene lost 8 bases, with 16 bases spanning the gap. The CDR3 has 15 amino acids. The CDR3 is CASSLGSGVAYEQFF. The CDR3 coding sequence is TGTGCCAGCAGCTTAGGCTCGGGAGTAGCTTATGAGCAGTTCTTC.